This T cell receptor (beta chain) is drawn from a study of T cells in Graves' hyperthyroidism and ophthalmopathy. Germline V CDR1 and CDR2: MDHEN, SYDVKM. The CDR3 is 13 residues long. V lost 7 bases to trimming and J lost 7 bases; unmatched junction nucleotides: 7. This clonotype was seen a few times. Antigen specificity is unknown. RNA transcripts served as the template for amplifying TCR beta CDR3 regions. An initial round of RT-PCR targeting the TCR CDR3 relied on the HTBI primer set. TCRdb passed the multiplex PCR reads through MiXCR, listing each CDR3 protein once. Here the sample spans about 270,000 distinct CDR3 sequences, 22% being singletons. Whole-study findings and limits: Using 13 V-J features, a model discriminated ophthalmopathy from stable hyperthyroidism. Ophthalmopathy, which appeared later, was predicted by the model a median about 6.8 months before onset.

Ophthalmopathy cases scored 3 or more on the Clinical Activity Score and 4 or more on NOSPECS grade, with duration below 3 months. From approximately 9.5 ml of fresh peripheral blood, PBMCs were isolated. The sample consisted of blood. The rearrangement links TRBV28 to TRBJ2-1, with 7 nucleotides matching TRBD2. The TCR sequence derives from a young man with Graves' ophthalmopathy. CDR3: CASNLGTKNEQFF. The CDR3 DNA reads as TGTGCCAGCAACCTAGGGACTAAAAATGAGCAGTTCTTC.